The clone carrying this T cell receptor beta chain was seen ten or more times. One entry per CDR3 protein results from TCRdb running MiXCR on the 5' RACE reads. The table shows some 8,900 distinct CDR3 sequences, with about 5% occurring only once. The V end was cut by 6 bases, the J end by 0 bases, with 11 bases between. The CDR3 covers 14 residues. CDR1 and CDR2 (germline): SNHLY, FYNNEI. Time point given: sample taken at primary tumor resection. Whole RNA came from tumor, nontumor lung or frozen PBMC and was sequenced without being sorted. The data were taken from a study of spatial heterogeneity in lung cancer.

This TCR was sampled from a male donor with early-stage non-small cell lung cancer. The source material was PBMCs, sampled at surgery. The chain carries TRBV2 and TRBJ1-1, with no clear D. CDR3 coding DNA: TGTGCCAGCAGGGAAACCTCAGTGAACACTGAAGCTTTCTTT. Translating gives CASRETSVNTEAFF. The full variable domain, in which reference TRBV2 and TRBJ1-1 provide the parts outside the CDR3, is EPEVTQTPSHQVTQMGQEVILRCVPISNHLYFYWYRQILGQKVEFLVSFYNNEISEKSEIFDDQFSVERPDGSNFTLKIRSTKLEDSAMYFCASRETSVNTEAFFGQGTRLTVV.